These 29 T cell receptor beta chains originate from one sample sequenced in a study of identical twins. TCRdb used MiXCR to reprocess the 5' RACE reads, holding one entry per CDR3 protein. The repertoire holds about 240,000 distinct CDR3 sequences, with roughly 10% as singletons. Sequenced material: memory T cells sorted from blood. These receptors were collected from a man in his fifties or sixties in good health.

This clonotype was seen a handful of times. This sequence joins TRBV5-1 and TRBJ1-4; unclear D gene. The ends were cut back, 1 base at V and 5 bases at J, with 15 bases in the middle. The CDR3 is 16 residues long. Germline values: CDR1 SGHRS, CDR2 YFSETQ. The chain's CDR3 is CASSLREARENEKLFF. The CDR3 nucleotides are TGCGCCAGCAGCTTGAGGGAAGCAAGGGAAAATGAAAAACTGTTTTTT.

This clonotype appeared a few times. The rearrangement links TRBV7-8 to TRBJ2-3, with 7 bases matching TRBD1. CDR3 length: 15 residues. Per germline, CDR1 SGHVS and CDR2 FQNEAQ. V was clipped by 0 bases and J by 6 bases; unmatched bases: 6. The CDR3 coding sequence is TGTGCCAGCAGCTTAGCTAGGGGGCAATGGGATACGCAGTATTTT. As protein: CASSLARGQWDTQYF.

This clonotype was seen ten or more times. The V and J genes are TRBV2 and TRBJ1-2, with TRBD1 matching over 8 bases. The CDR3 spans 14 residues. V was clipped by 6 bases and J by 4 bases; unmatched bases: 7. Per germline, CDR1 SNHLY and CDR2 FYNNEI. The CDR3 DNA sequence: TGTGCCAGCAGGATGGGACAGGCGACCTATGGCTACACCTTC. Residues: CASRMGQATYGYTF.

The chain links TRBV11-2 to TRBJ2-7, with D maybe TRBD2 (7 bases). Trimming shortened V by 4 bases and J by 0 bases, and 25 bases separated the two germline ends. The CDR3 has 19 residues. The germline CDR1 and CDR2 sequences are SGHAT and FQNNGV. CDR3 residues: CASSSRGGGFRESSYEQYF. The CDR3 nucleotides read TGTGCCAGCAGCTCAAGAGGGGGGGGCTTTCGAGAAAGCTCCTACGAGCAGTACTTC.

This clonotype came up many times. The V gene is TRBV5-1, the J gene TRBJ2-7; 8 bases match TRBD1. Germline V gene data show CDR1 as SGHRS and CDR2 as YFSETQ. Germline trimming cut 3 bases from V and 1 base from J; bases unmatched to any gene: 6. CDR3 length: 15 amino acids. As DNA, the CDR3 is TGCGCCAGCAGCTCAGGGACAGGTGGATCCTACGAGCAGTACTTC. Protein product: CASSSGTGGSYEQYF.

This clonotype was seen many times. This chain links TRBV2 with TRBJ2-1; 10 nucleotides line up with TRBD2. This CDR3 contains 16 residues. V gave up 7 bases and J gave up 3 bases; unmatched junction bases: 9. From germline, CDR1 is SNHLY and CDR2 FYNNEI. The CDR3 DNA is TGTGCCAGCAATCCTCTAGCGGGGGCGGGCTACAATGAGCAGTTCTTC. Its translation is CASNPLAGAGYNEQFF. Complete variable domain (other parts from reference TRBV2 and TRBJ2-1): EPEVTQTPSHQVTQMGQEVILRCVPISNHLYFYWYRQILGQKVEFLVSFYNNEISEKSEIFDDQFSVERPDGSNFTLKIRSTKLEDSAMYFCASNPLAGAGYNEQFFGPGTRLTVL.

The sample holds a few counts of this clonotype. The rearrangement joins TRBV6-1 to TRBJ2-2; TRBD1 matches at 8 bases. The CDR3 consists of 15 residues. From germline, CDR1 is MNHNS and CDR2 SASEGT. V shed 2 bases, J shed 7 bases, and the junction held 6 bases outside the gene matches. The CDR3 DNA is TGTGCCAGCAGTGAACCAGGGGGCAATTTCGGGGAGCTGTTTTTT. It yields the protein CASSEPGGNFGELFF.

CDR3 coding DNA: TGTGCCAGCAGTGAGAGGGAATATAATGGAAACACCATATATTTT. Amino acid sequence: CASSEREYNGNTIYF. The V call is TRBV2, the J call TRBJ1-3, with D unresolved. The CDR3 runs 15 residues. V lost 3 bases and J 3 bases, leaving 12 bases between the germline ends. The germline CDR1 and CDR2 sequences are SNHLY and FYNNEI.

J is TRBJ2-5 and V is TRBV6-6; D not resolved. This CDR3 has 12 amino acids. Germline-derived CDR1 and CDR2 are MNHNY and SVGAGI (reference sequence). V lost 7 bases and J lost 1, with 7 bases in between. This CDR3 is CASTWSQETQYF. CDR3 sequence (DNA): TGTGCCAGCACCTGGAGCCAAGAGACCCAGTACTTC.

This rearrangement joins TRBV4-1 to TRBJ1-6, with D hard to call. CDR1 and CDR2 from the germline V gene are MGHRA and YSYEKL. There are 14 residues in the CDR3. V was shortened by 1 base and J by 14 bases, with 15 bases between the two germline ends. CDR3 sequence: CASSQVLGRITLHF. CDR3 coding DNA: TGCGCCAGCAGCCAAGTTCTAGGGCGGATTACCCTCCACTTT.

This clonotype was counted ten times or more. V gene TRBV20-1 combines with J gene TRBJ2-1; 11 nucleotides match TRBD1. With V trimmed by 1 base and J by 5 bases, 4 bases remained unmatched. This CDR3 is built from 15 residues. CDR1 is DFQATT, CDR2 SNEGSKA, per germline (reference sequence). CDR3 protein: CSARGADRGHNEQFF. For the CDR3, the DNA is TGCAGTGCTAGAGGGGCGGACAGGGGGCACAATGAGCAGTTCTTC.

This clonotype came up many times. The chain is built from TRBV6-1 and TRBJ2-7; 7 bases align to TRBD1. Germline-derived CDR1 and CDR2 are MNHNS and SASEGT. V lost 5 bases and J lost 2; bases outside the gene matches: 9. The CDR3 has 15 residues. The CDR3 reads CASSRRTGLAYEQYF. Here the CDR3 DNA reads TGTGCCAGCAGTCGAAGGACAGGACTTGCCTACGAGCAGTACTTC.

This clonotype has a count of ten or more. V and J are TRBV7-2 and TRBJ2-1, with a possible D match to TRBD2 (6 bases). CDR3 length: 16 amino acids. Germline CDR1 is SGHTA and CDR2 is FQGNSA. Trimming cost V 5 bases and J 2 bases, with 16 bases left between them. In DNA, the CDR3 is TGTGCCAGCAGCCAAGGACTAAGGCCCCCCTACAATGAGCAGTTCTTC. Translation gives CASSQGLRPPYNEQFF.

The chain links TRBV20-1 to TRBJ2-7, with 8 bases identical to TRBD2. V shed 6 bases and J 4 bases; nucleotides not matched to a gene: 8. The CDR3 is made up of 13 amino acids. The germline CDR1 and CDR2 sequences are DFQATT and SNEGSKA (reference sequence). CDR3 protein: CSASGAGDYEQYF. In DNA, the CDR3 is TGCAGTGCCTCTGGAGCGGGAGATTACGAGCAGTACTTC.

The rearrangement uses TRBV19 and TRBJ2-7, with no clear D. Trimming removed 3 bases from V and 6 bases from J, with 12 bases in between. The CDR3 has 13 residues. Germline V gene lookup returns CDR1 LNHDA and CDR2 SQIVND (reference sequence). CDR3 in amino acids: CASSIDGWGEQYF. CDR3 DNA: TGTGCCAGTAGTATCGACGGCTGGGGCGAGCAGTACTTC.

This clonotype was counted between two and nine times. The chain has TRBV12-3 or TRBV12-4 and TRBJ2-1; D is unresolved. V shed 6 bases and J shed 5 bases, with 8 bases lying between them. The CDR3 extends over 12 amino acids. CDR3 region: CASRPPDNEQFF. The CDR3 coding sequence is TGTGCCAGCAGACCCCCGGACAATGAGCAGTTCTTC.

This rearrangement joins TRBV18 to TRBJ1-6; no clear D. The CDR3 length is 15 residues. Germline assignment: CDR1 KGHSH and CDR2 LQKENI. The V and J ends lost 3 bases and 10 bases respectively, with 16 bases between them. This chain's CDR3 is CASSPRTALRSPLHF. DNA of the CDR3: TGTGCCAGCTCACCTAGGACGGCATTGCGGTCACCCCTCCACTTT. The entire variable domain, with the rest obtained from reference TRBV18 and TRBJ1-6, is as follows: NAGVMQNPRHLVRRRGQEARLRCSPMKGHSHVYWYRQLPEEGLKFMVYLQKENIIDESGMPKERFSAEFPKEGPSILRIQQVVRGDSAAYFCASSPRTALRSPLHFGNGTRLTVT.

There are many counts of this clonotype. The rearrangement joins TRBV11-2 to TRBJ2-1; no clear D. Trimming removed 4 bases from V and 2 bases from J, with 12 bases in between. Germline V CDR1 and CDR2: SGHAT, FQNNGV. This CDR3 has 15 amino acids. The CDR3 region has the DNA TGTGCCAGCAGCTACGACCAGGAGACCTACAATGAGCAGTTCTTC. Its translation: CASSYDQETYNEQFF.

CDR3 sequence reads: CSARGLAGIASYEQYF. The CDR3 coding sequence is TGCAGTGCTAGGGGACTAGCGGGCATCGCTTCCTACGAGCAGTACTTC. The chain carries TRBV20-1 and TRBJ2-7, with TRBD2 identical over 12 bases. V lost 3 bases to trimming and J lost 1 base; unmatched junction nucleotides: 7. The CDR3 is 16 residues long. Per the germline V gene, CDR1 is DFQATT and CDR2 is SNEGSKA (reference sequence).

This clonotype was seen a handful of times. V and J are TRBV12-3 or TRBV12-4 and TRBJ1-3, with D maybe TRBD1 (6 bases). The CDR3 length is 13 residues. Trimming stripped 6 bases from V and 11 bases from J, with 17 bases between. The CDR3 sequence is CASRGDMELAIYF. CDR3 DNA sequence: TGTGCCAGCAGGGGGGACATGGAATTGGCCATATATTTT.

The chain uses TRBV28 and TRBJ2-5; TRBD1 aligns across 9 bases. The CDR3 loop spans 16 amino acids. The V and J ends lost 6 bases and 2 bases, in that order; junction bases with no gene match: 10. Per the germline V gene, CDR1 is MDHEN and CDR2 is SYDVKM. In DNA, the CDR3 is TGTGCCAGCAGCTTTACGGGGACAGGGAGGCAAGAGACCCAGTACTTC. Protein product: CASSFTGTGRQETQYF.

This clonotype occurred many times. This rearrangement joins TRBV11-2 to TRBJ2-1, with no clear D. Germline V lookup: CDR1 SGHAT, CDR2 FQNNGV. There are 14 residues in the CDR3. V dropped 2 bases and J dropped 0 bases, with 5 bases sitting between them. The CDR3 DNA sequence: TGTGCCAGCAGCTTACTTAGCTCCTACAATGAGCAGTTCTTC. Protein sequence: CASSLLSSYNEQFF. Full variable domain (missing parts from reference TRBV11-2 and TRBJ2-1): EAGVAQSPRYKIIEKRQSVAFWCNPISGHATLYWYQQILGQGPKLLIQFQNNGVVDDSQLPKDRFSAERLKGVDSTLKIQPAKLEDSAVYLCASSLLSSYNEQFFGPGTRLTVL.

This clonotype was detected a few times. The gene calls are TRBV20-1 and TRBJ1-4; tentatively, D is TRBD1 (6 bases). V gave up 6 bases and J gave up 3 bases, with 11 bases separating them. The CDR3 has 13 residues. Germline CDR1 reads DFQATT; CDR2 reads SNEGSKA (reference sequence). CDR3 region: CSAGGAANEKLFF. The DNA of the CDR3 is TGCAGTGCGGGGGGGGCGGCTAATGAAAAACTGTTTTTT.

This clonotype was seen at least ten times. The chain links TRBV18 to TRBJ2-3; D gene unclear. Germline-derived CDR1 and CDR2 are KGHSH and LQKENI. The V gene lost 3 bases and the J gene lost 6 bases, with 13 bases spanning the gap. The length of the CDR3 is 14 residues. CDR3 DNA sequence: TGTGCCAGCTCACCCAACAACCCCCCGGATACGCAGTATTTT. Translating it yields CASSPNNPPDTQYF.

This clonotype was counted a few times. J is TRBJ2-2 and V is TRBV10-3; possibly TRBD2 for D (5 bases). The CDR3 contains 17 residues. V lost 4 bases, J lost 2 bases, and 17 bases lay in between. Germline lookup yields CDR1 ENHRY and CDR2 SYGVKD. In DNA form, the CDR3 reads TGTGCCATCAGTGGCGCAGCAGGACGGGATAACACCGGGGAGCTGTTTTTT. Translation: CAISGAAGRDNTGELFF.

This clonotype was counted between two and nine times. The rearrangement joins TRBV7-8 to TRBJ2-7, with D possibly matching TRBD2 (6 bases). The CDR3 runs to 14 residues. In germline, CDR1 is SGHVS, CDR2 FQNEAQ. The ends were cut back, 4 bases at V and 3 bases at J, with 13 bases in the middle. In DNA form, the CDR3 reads TGTGCCAGCAGCTCACCGGGACTGAGCTACGAGCAGTACTTC. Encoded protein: CASSSPGLSYEQYF. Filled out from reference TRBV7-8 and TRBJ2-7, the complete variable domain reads GAGVSQSPRYKVAKRGQDVALRCDPISGHVSLFWYQQALGQGPEFLTYFQNEAQLDKSGLPSDRFFAERPEGSVSTLKIQRTQQEDSAVYLCASSSPGLSYEQYFGPGTRLTVT.

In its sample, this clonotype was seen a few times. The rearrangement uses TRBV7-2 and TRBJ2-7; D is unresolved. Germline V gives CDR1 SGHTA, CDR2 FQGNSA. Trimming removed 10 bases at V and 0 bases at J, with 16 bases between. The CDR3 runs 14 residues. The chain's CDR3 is CATRRAAYSYEQYF. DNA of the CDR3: TGTGCCACGAGAAGGGCAGCGTACTCCTACGAGCAGTACTTC.

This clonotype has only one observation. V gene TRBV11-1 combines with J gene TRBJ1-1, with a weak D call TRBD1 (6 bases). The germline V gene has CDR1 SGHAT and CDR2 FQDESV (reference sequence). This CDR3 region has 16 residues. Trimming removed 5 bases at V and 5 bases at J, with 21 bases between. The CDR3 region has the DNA TGTGCCAGCAGCCAGGGGACAACTTCCTCCGGGACTGAAGCTTTCTTT. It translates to CASSQGTTSSGTEAFF.

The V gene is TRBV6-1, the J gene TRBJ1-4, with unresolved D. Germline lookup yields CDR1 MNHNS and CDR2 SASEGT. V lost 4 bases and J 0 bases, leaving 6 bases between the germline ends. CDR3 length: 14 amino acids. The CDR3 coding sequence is TGTGCCAGCAGTGCAGCTGCAACTAATGAAAAACTGTTTTTT. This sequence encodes CASSAAATNEKLFF.